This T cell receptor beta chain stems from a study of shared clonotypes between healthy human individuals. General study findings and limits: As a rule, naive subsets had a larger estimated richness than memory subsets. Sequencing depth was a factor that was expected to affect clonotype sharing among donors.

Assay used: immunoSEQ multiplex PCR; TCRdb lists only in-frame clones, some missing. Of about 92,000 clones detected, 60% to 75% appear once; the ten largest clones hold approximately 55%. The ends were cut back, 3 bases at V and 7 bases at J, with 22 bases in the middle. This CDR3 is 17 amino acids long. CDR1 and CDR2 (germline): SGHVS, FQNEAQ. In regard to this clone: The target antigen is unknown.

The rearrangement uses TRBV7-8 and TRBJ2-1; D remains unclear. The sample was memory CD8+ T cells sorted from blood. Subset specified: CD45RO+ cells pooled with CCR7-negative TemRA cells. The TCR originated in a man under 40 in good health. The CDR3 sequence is CASSLQGTTKDRNEQFF. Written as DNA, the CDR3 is TGTGCCAGCAGCTTGCAAGGAACTACGAAGGACCGTAATGAGCAGTTCTTC.